What follows are 20 T cell receptor beta chains derived from one specimen sequenced in a study of human T cells and chemical hapten exposure. Using its own MiXCR run on the RACE reads, TCRdb lists one record per CDR3 protein. This sample yields 180,000 or so distinct CDR3 sequences, of which approximately 20% are seen a single time; about 6.7% belongs to the top ten. Time point here: patch test 1, 2 weeks after DPC sensitization. Treatment denoted: therapeutic diphenylcyclopropenone sensitization with weekly scalp DPC. The source was whole blood, collected in connection with sensitization to the hapten diphenylcyclopropenone (DPC). The origin of the receptors is a woman in her fifties or sixties with alopecia areata. Some clones in this sample may be carry-over from other donors' samples.

The chain joins TRBV11-2 to TRBJ1-6; 7 bases align to TRBD1. This CDR3 has 15 amino acids. Germline V gives CDR1 SGHAT, CDR2 FQNNGV. The trim removed 3 bases at V and 5 bases at J, leaving 4 bases unmatched. The CDR3 here is CASSFEGQNNSPLHF. The CDR3 region has the DNA TGTGCCAGCAGCTTCGAGGGACAGAATAATTCACCCCTCCACTTT.

This rearrangement joins TRBV6-6 to TRBJ2-1; D gene uncertain. The CDR3 has 12 residues. The germline CDR1 and CDR2 sequences are MNHNY and SVGAGI (reference sequence). V dropped 2 bases and J dropped 2 bases, with 1 base sitting between them. The CDR3 loop is CASSYPYNEQFF. The CDR3 DNA reads as TGTGCCAGCAGTTACCCCTACAATGAGCAGTTCTTC.

This clonotype has more than one count but fewer than ten. The gene calls are TRBV28 and TRBJ1-5; no reliable D call. Between the trimmed V and J ends, which lost 6 bases and 0 bases, there was a span of 6 bases. This CDR3 has 13 amino acids. Germline CDR1 reads MDHEN; CDR2 reads SYDVKM. DNA for the CDR3: TGTGCCAGCAGGGGGTATAGCAATCAGCCCCAGCATTTT. This gives the protein CASRGYSNQPQHF.

This clonotype was detected only a few times. The chain carries TRBV12-3 or TRBV12-4 and TRBJ2-1; TRBD2 matches 13 bases. The V gene end was trimmed by 8 bases and the J gene end by 7 bases; junction bases not matched to a gene: 5. This CDR3 comprises 14 residues. The CDR3 DNA is TGTGCCAGCGGGGGGACTAGCGGGATGAATGAGCAGTTCTTC. This encodes CASGGTSGMNEQFF.

This clonotype has just a few counts. This chain joins TRBV12-3 or TRBV12-4 and TRBJ2-7; 11 nucleotides match TRBD2. With V trimmed by 3 bases and J by 7 bases, 5 bases remained unmatched. This CDR3 has 14 amino acids. The CDR3 DNA is TGTGCCAGCAGTTTGGGGCTAGCGGGGGGAGAGCAGTACTTC. Amino acids: CASSLGLAGGEQYF.

Here the CDR3 reads CASSQEGYAKNIQYF. The DNA of the CDR3 is TGTGCCAGCAGCCAAGAAGGATACGCCAAAAACATTCAGTACTTC. The chain recombines TRBV4-2 with TRBJ2-4, with D unclear. V was shortened by 0 bases and J by 1 base, with 7 bases between the two germline ends. The CDR3 length is 15 residues. Looked up from germline, CDR1 is LGHNA and CDR2 is YNFKEQ.

J is TRBJ1-1 and V is TRBV27; 9 positions match TRBD1. J gave up 7 bases and V 5 bases, and 8 bases lay outside the gene matches. CDR1 and CDR2 (germline): MNHEY, SMNVEV (reference sequence). This CDR3 is built from 14 residues. This chain's CDR3 is CASSKLDRGIEAFF. The CDR3 bases are TGTGCCAGCAGTAAACTGGACAGGGGAATTGAAGCTTTCTTT.

The rearrangement joins TRBV2 to TRBJ1-2; D gene unclear. Germline V gene lookup returns CDR1 SNHLY and CDR2 FYNNEI. The CDR3 sequence is 15 residues long. Trimming pared 2 bases from V and 0 bases from J, leaving 10 bases between. CDR3 DNA: TGTGCCAGCAGTGAATCGGCAGGAGCTAACTATGGCTACACCTTC. It specifies CASSESAGANYGYTF.

The table lists this clonotype with a few counts. The chain recombines TRBV28 with TRBJ1-2; D possibly corresponds to TRBD1 (5 bases). Germline V gene sequence: CDR1 MDHEN, CDR2 SYDVKM. V lost 1 base to trimming and J lost 2 bases, with 11 bases between them. The CDR3 covers 15 residues. The CDR3 DNA reads as TGTGCCAGCAGTTTATTCGGGGGTCCAAACTATGGCTACACCTTC. Amino acid sequence: CASSLFGGPNYGYTF.

This clonotype appeared a few times. This chain uses TRBV25-1 with TRBJ2-7, with TRBD2 as a possible D gene (6 bases). CDR3 length equals 15 residues. The V gene's germline CDR1 is MGHDK and CDR2 SYGVNS. The V end was cut by 4 bases, the J end by 0 bases, with 13 bases between. The CDR3 DNA reads as TGTGCCAGCAGTGGGGGACTCACGAGCTCCTACGAGCAGTACTTC. This translates into CASSGGLTSSYEQYF.

The sample holds one count of this clonotype. The rearrangement joins TRBV29-1 to TRBJ1-1; TRBD1 aligns across 7 bases. V trimming: 2 bases; J trimming: 11 bases; junction bases outside the gene matches: 14. The V gene's germline CDR1 is SQVTM and CDR2 ANQGSEA. CDR3 length: 14 residues. The CDR3 DNA follows: TGCAGCGTTGAATTTCGACAGGGAATAACTACGGCTTTCTTT. This sequence encodes CSVEFRQGITTAFF.

There are a few counts of this clonotype. J is TRBJ1-1 and V is TRBV6-1; D is possibly TRBD1 (5 bases). This CDR3 has 13 residues. The germline V gene has CDR1 MNHNS and CDR2 SASEGT. With 6 bases removed from V and 2 bases from J, the gap between germline ends came to 10 bases. The CDR3 DNA sequence: TGTGCCAGCAGGAAGGGGAGTAACACTGAAGCTTTCTTT. Translating it yields CASRKGSNTEAFF.

This clonotype was seen a few times. The V call is TRBV29-1, the J call TRBJ1-2; tentatively, D is TRBD1 (5 bases). From germline, CDR1 is SQVTM and CDR2 ANQGSEA. The CDR3 spans 14 residues. V was cut by 3 bases and J by 4 bases, with 15 bases left in between. The DNA of the CDR3 is TGCAGCGTTGACAGCCAGGGTACTAGCTATGGCTACACCTTC. Protein product: CSVDSQGTSYGYTF. The variable domain in full, completed from reference TRBV29-1 and TRBJ1-2, reads SAVISQKPSRDICQRGTSLTIQCQVDSQVTMMFWYRQQPGQSLTLIATANQGSEATYESGFVIDKFPISRPNLTFSTLTVSNMSPEDSSIYLCSVDSQGTSYGYTFGSGTRLTVV.

The table lists this clonotype with a few counts. CDR3 sequence reads: CASSEFNEKLFF. In DNA, the CDR3 is TGTGCCAGCAGTGAGTTTAATGAAAAACTGTTTTTT. The chain is built from TRBV2 and TRBJ1-4, with D unresolved. With 3 bases removed from V and 4 bases from J, the gap between germline ends came to 3 bases. CDR3 size: 12 residues. Germline lookup yields CDR1 SNHLY and CDR2 FYNNEI.

This chain links TRBV20-1 with TRBJ2-7, with D possibly TRBD2 on 6 matching bases. This CDR3 spans 14 amino acids. CDR1 and CDR2 from the germline V gene are DFQATT and SNEGSKA (reference sequence). V was pared by 2 bases and J by 4 bases, with 15 bases between. The CDR3 DNA is TGCAGTGCTAGAAATCGGGCTAGCGATTACGAGCAGTACTTC. It translates to CSARNRASDYEQYF.

The chain uses TRBV27 and TRBJ2-1; D not certain. The CDR3 has 12 amino acids. V was clipped by 5 bases and J by 9 bases, with 11 bases between them. Germline values: CDR1 MNHEY, CDR2 SMNVEV (reference sequence). CDR3 in DNA: TGTGCCAGCAGTCTCTCCGTGGGTGAGCAGTTCTTC. It codes for CASSLSVGEQFF.

The chain links TRBV2 to TRBJ1-1; possibly TRBD1 for D (6 bases). The ends were cut back, 4 bases at V and 0 bases at J, with 15 bases in the middle. The CDR3 runs 16 residues. CDR1 SNHLY and CDR2 FYNNEI come from the germline V gene. This CDR3 is CASSVRMDRLNTEAFF. The CDR3 bases are TGTGCCAGCAGTGTTAGAATGGACAGACTGAACACTGAAGCTTTCTTT.

This sequence joins TRBV3-1 and TRBJ1-1; unclear D gene. V lost 0 bases and J lost 2, with 13 bases in between. CDR3 size: 16 residues. CDR1 LGHDT and CDR2 YNNKEL come from the germline V gene (reference sequence). The CDR3 region is CASSQDVGRINTEAFF. The CDR3 DNA reads as TGTGCCAGCAGCCAAGATGTTGGCAGAATCAACACTGAAGCTTTCTTT.

Worth noting for this clonotype: One end of the junction is discordant with germline, which a read error may explain. The chain joins TRBV29-1 to TRBJ1-2; 7 positions match TRBD1. Germline lookup yields CDR1 SQVTM and CDR2 ANQGSEA. CDR3 length: 12 amino acids. CDR3 DNA sequence: TGCAGCGTTGTGGGACAGATCGGTCTGGGGTCATTC. Translating it yields CSVVGQIGLGSF.

The J gene is TRBJ2-5, the V gene TRBV5-1; the D gene is possibly TRBD1 (5 bases). This CDR3 spans 14 amino acids. Trimming took off 6 bases at V and 4 bases at J, with 16 bases between the two ends. Germline CDR1 SGHRS, CDR2 YFSETQ. This CDR3 is CASTQAGQGETQYF. CDR3 nucleotide sequence: TGCGCCAGCACCCAGGCTGGGCAGGGAGAGACCCAGTACTTC.